This TCR beta chain was obtained from a study of cytomegalovirus exposure and HLA in healthy donors. V was clipped by 8 bases and J by 2 bases; unmatched bases: 10. The CDR3 runs to 17 residues. Germline V gene lookup returns CDR1 SGHVS and CDR2 FQNEAQ. Whole-study findings and limits: A link between a missense DCLRE1C variant and TCR beta V- and J-gene trimming emerged from a later analysis.

Notes on this clone: Its antigen remains unknown.

It was with 60 Vbeta and 13 Jbeta primers that the PCR ran. Sequenced by immunoSEQ multiplex PCR; TCRdb stores in-frame clones only, minus some. This sample has about 210,000 clones, with 70% to 80% found just once. This chain uses TRBV7-8 with TRBJ2-7; 15 nucleotides align to TRBD2. This receptor was taken from a male donor in good health and CMV-seropositive. Sequenced sample: PBMCs. As DNA, the CDR3 is TGTGCCAGCGGACCGGGACTAGCGGGGGGAGGTCCCTACGAGCAGTACTTC. Translating it yields CASGPGLAGGGPYEQYF. The full variable domain, with the rest looked up from reference TRBV7-8 and TRBJ2-7, is GAGVSQSPRYKVAKRGQDVALRCDPISGHVSLFWYQQALGQGPEFLTYFQNEAQLDKSGLPSDRFFAERPEGSVSTLKIQRTQQEDSAVYLCASGPGLAGGGPYEQYFGPGTRLTVT.